The sample holds a few counts of the clone carrying this T cell receptor beta chain. TCRdb's copy holds only in-frame clones and misses some; the assay was immunoSEQ multiplex PCR. This sample has around 60,000 clones, with approximately 92% found just once. The sample comes from a study of blood T cell repertoires in COVID-19. The CDR3 spans 15 residues. Germline V lookup: CDR1 SGDLS, CDR2 YYNGEE. V lost 4 bases to trimming and J lost 8 bases, with 19 bases between them. V and J are TRBV9 and TRBJ2-1; tentatively, D is TRBD2 (6 bases). The receptor was derived from a man in his sixties with acute or convalescent COVID-19. The sequenced sample was peripheral blood. The DNA of the CDR3 is TGTGCCAGCAGCCCCCGAGTGGGAGGTATCGATGAGCAGTTCTTC. This translates into CASSPRVGGIDEQFF.